This T cell receptor beta chain was identified during a study of TIL therapy for anti-PD-1-resistant metastatic lung cancer. Study as a whole: Tumors carried a median 1.5 non-synonymous mutations per megabase.

Time point in this sample: pre-treatment sample, taken before nivolumab and TIL therapy. Tumor tissue came from excised metastases, mostly pleural nodules or supraclavicular lymph nodes. Patients then received nivolumab; progressors got lymphodepletion, TIL and IL-2. Sequencing used immunoSEQ v3. Using immunoSEQ multiplex PCR, the repertoire was profiled, and TCRdb retains in-frame clones only, with some absent. The sample has about 48,000 clones, 70% to 85% seen once. This clone occurred once. What it binds is unknown. Overall study findings and caveats: Patients were highly selected, enriched for treatment-naive, never-smoker and oncogene-addicted cases.

Sequenced material: tumor tissue, taken at baseline. The clonotype originates from a person aged 25-80 years with non-small cell lung cancer.

CDR3 in amino acids: CASSYGAGEQETQYF. CDR3 sequence (DNA): TGTGCCAGCAGTTACGGGGCAGGGGAACAAGAGACCCAGTACTTC. The chain joins TRBV6-5 to TRBJ2-5; TRBD1 is a possible D gene (6 bases). V was trimmed by 2 bases and J by 2 bases, leaving 12 bases between them. The CDR3 extends over 15 amino acids. The germline V gene has CDR1 MNHEY and CDR2 SVGAGI.